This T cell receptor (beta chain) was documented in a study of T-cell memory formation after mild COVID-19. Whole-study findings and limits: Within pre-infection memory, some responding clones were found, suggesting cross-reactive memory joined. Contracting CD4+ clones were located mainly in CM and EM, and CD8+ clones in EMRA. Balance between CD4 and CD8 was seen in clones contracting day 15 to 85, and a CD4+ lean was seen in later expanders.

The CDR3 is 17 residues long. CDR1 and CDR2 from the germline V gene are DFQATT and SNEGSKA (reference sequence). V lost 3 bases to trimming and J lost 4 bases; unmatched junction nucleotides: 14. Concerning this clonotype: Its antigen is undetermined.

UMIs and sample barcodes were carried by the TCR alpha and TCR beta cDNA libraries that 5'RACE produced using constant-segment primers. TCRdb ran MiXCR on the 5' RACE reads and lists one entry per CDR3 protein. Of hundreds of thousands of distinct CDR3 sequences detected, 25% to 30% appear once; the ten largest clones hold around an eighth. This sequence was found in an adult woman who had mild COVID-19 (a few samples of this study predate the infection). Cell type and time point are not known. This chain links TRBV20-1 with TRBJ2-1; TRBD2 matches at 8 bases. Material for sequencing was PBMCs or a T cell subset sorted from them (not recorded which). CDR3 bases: TGCAGTGCTAGTCAGCGGGAGAGGTCATTCGAGTACAATGAGCAGTTCTTC. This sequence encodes CSASQRERSFEYNEQFF.